The 2 T cell receptor beta chains below were found in one sample sequenced in a study of OX40 agonist ivuxolimab in advanced cancers. Method: immunoSEQ multiplex PCR; TCRdb's copy keeps in-frame clones and lacks some. The sample comprises more than 50,000 clones, 85% of which are singletons, and approximately 3.8% rests with the top ten. The source material was CD4+ or CD8+ T cells sorted from blood, sampled in a trial of the OX40 agonist ivuxolimab. These receptors came from an adult with an advanced solid tumor such as melanoma, head and neck, liver or kidney cancer.

This clone has just one count. V usage is TRBV19 and J usage is TRBJ1-1; D unclear. The germline V gene encodes CDR1 LNHDA and CDR2 SQIVND (reference sequence). Trimming stripped 7 bases from V and 4 bases from J, with 13 bases between. This CDR3 is 13 amino acids long. This CDR3 reads CASKDRGVTEAFF. The CDR3 nucleotides read TGTGCCAGTAAGGATCGGGGTGTCACTGAAGCTTTCTTT.

The chain couples TRBV15 to TRBJ2-1; TRBD1 aligns across 8 bases. Trimming cost V 0 bases and J 8 bases; bases outside gene matches: 6. The CDR3 runs to 15 residues. Germline V gene lookup returns CDR1 LNHNV and CDR2 YYDKDF (reference sequence). The CDR3 reads CATSRDLGQGHEQFF. CDR3 DNA sequence: TGTGCCACCAGCAGAGATCTTGGACAGGGACATGAGCAGTTCTTC.